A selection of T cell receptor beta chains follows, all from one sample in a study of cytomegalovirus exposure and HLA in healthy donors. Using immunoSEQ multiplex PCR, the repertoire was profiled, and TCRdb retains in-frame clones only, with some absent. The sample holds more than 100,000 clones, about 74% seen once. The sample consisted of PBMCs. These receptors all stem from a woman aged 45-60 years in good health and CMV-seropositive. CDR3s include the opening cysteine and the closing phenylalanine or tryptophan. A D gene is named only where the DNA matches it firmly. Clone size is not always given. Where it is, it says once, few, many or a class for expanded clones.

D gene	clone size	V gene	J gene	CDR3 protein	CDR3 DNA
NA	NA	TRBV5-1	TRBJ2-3	CASSPNEGDTDTQYF	TGCGCCAGCAGCCCTAATGAGGGGGACACAGATACGCAGTATTTT
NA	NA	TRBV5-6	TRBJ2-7	CASSSDLDIDYEQYF	TGTGCCAGCAGCTCAGACCTCGACATAGACTACGAGCAGTACTTC
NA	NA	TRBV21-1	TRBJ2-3	CASNLGLAGGSTDTQYF	TGTGCCAGCAACTTAGGACTAGCGGGGGGCAGCACAGATACGCAGTATTTT
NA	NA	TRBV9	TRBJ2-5	CASSVAGAGKETQYF	TGTGCCAGCAGCGTAGCTGGGGCAGGGAAAGAGACCCAGTACTTC
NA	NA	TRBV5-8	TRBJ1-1	CASRIGEAEAFF	TGTGCCAGCAGGATAGGGGAGGCTGAAGCTTTCTTT
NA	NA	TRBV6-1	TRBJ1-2	CASNAAGNYGYTF	TGTGCCAGCAATGCGGCGGGAAACTATGGCTACACCTTC
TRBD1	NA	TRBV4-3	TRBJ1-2	CASSHHTDRDGYTF	TGCGCCAGCAGCCACCACACCGACAGGGACGGCTACACCTTC
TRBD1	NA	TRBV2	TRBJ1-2	CASSERQGANNYGYTF	TGTGCCAGCAGTGAAAGACAGGGGGCGAATAACTATGGCTACACCTTC
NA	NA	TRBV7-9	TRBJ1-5	CASSLTGTPNQPQHF	TGTGCCAGCAGCTTGACCGGGACACCTAATCAGCCCCAGCATTTT
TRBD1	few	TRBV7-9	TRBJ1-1	CSSSLEGAAAFF	TGTTCCAGCAGCTTAGAGGGGGCGGCAGCTTTCTTT
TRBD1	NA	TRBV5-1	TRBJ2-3	CASSPGGTGFGDTQYF	TGCGCCAGCAGCCCGGGCGGGACAGGGTTCGGAGATACGCAGTATTTT
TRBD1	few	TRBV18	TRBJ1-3	CASSPLGTGLAGNTIYF	TGTGCCAGCTCACCTCTGGGGACAGGGTTGGCTGGAAACACCATATATTTT
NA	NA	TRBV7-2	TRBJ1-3	CASSLAAGRQGGNTIYF	TGTGCCAGCAGCTTAGCTGCGGGACGGCAAGGGGGAAACACCATATATTTT
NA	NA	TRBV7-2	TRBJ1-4	CASTRKPGEKLFF	TGTGCCAGCACTCGAAAACCGGGGGAAAAACTGTTTTTT
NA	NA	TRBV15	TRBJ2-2	CATSRVSRDTGELFF	TGTGCCACCAGCAGAGTTAGCAGGGACACCGGGGAGCTGTTTTTT
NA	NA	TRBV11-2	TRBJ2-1	CASSQTRSSYNEQFF	TGTGCCAGCAGCCAAACTCGGAGCTCCTACAATGAGCAGTTCTTC
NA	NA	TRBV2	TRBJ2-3	CASSLLGGTDTQYF	TGTGCCAGCAGCCTCCTCGGGGGCACAGATACGCAGTATTTT
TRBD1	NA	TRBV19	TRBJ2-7	CASSIDFETGFIEQYF	TGTGCCAGTAGTATAGATTTCGAGACAGGGTTCATCGAGCAGTACTTC
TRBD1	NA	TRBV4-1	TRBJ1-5	CASSQETGINQPQHF	TGCGCCAGCAGCCAGGAGACAGGGATAAATCAGCCCCAGCATTTT
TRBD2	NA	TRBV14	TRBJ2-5	CASSLRLAGGQETQYF	TGTGCCAGCAGCCTACGACTAGCGGGGGGCCAAGAGACCCAGTACTTC
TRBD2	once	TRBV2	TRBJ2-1	CASNLGPSGGYRGNEQFF	TGTGCCAGCAACCTGGGCCCTAGCGGGGGGTACAGAGGCAATGAGCAGTTCTTC
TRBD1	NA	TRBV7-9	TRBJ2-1	CASSLIDRANEQFF	TGTGCCAGCAGCTTAATCGACAGGGCAAATGAGCAGTTCTTC
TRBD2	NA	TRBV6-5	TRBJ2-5	CASSYSRGSQETQYF	TGTGCCAGCAGTTACTCGCGCGGGAGCCAAGAGACCCAGTACTTC